Listed here is a single T cell receptor beta chain. This record belongs to a study of metastatic and nonmetastatic thyroid tumors. Trimming cost V 6 bases and J 4 bases, with 16 bases left between them. The germline V gene encodes CDR1 SEHNR and CDR2 FQNEAQ (reference sequence). The CDR3 is 14 residues long. All patients were treatment-naive before thyroid surgery. TCRdb re-called clones from the PCR reads using MiXCR. The sample contains approximately 17,000 clones, approximately 30% of which appear only once. The rearrangement joins TRBV7-9 to TRBJ2-7; no reliable D call. The source of this sequence is a female donor with papillary thyroid cancer or a benign thyroid nodule (not recorded which). Some clones in this sample may be carry-over from other donors' samples. Sample: adjacent normal tissue. This chain's CDR3 is CASSFAVGLYEQYF. DNA of the CDR3: TGTGCCAGCAGTTTTGCCGTAGGCCTATACGAGCAGTACTTC.